This T cell receptor beta chain was recorded in a study of cytotoxic CD8 clonotypes in ibrutinib-treated CLL. Notes on the study in general: Under treatment, the uncommon public clonotypes either contracted or remained stable.

This clone appeared a few times. Antigen specificity is unknown. CDR3 size: 14 residues. Germline CDR1 LGHNA, CDR2 YNFKEQ. Between the trimmed V and J ends, which lost 0 bases and 7 bases, there was a span of 12 bases. The assay was immunoSEQ multiplex PCR, and TCRdb's table has in-frame clones only and misses some. The data show about 130,000 clones, roughly 88% seen once. This receptor was obtained from a human donor with chronic lymphocytic leukemia. The sample here was PBMCs, taken after 24 months of ibrutinib treatment. The rearrangement joins TRBV4-2 to TRBJ2-5; D might be TRBD2 (5 bases). The CDR3 region is CASSQDRDLGTQYF. Here the CDR3 DNA reads TGTGCCAGCAGCCAAGATCGGGATCTCGGGACCCAGTACTTC.